The 7 T cell receptor beta chains given below trace back to one sample, sequenced in a study of T cell responses to AZD1222 COVID-19 vaccine. Using immunoSEQ multiplex PCR, the repertoire was profiled, and TCRdb retains in-frame clones only, with some absent. The data contain around 260,000 clones, 80% to 95% of them singletons. The starting material was peripheral blood, obtained on day 0 of AZD1222 vaccination. These receptors were taken from an adult in good health.

J is TRBJ2-7 and V is TRBV3-1 (or the pseudogene TRBV3-2); tentatively, D is TRBD1 (5 bases). CDR3 length equals 12 residues. Trimming cost V 3 bases and J 4 bases, with 7 bases left between them. Germline loops: CDR1 LGHDT, CDR2 YNNKEL (reference sequence). CDR3: CASSQTAYEQYF. The CDR3 region has the DNA TGTGCCAGCAGCCAGACAGCTTACGAGCAGTACTTC.

The chain has TRBV19 and TRBJ2-6; TRBD1 aligns across 8 bases. CDR3 length equals 18 residues. V shed 5 bases and J 4 bases; nucleotides not matched to a gene: 13. CDR1 is LNHDA, CDR2 SQIVND, per germline (reference sequence). The CDR3 is CASSEFQGAAWGANVLTF. In nucleotides, the CDR3 is TGTGCCAGTAGTGAGTTTCAGGGGGCCGCGTGGGGGGCCAACGTCCTGACTTTC.

In this sample, this clone turned up once. Here the CDR3 DNA reads TGTGCCAGCAGTTTTGGAGGAGATACGCAGTATTTT. Its translation is CASSFGGDTQYF. The V and J genes are TRBV12-3 or TRBV12-4 and TRBJ2-3; a weak D match, TRBD2 (5 bases). The CDR3 sequence is 12 residues long. V lost 3 bases and J 5 bases, leaving 6 bases between the germline ends.

The V call is TRBV10-3, the J call TRBJ2-3, with 11 bases identical to TRBD2. J lost 6 bases, V lost 5 bases, and 7 bases had no gene match. Germline-derived CDR1 and CDR2 are ENHRY and SYGVKD. The CDR3 runs to 15 residues. The CDR3 sequence is CAISTLAGGRDTQYF. For the CDR3, the DNA is TGTGCCATCAGTACTTTAGCGGGAGGGAGGGATACGCAGTATTTT.

J is TRBJ1-4 and V is TRBV4-3; D is perhaps TRBD1 (5 bases). Germline V CDR1 and CDR2: LGHNA, YSLEER. Trimming left V 5 bases short and J 2 bases short, with 12 bases between. This CDR3 has 15 residues. The CDR3 loop reads CASSSQGRTNEKLFF. The CDR3 coding sequence is TGCGCCAGCAGCAGTCAGGGTCGGACTAATGAAAAACTGTTTTTT.

The chain links TRBV24-1 to TRBJ1-4; a weak D match, TRBD1 (5 bases). The CDR3 length is 14 residues. Germline-derived CDR1 and CDR2 are KGHDR and SFDVKD. V was trimmed by 3 bases and J by 4 bases, leaving 8 bases between them. The CDR3 region is CATSDSGGNEKLFF. The CDR3 nucleotides read TGTGCCACCAGTGATAGCGGGGGTAATGAAAAACTGTTTTTT.

This chain links TRBV29-1 with TRBJ2-3, with 8 bases identical to TRBD2. This CDR3 comprises 13 residues. Germline CDR1 is SQVTM and CDR2 is ANQGSEA. V lost 7 bases to trimming and J lost 0 bases; unmatched junction nucleotides: 3. CDR3 DNA sequence: TGCAGCGCGCGGGAGGAGAGCACAGATACGCAGTATTTT. Translated: CSAREESTDTQYF.